Below are 2 T cell receptor beta chains sequenced from a single sample in a study of cytomegalovirus exposure and HLA in healthy donors. PCR was performed using 60 Vbeta and 13 Jbeta primers. Assay used: immunoSEQ multiplex PCR; TCRdb lists only in-frame clones, some missing. The table lists 200,000 or so clones, 75% to 90% of them singletons, with 6.3% in the top ten. The sequencing sample was made of PBMCs. These receptors came from a man aged 40-55 years in good health and CMV-seropositive.

The chain recombines TRBV7-6 with TRBJ2-5; D remains ambiguous. V lost 8 bases to trimming and J lost 5 bases, with 15 bases between them. This CDR3 has 13 residues. The V gene's germline CDR1 is SGHVS and CDR2 FNYEAQ. In DNA form, the CDR3 reads TGTGCCAGCGCGCTCGGAGTCATGGAGACCCAGTACTTC. This sequence encodes CASALGVMETQYF. Looking up the rest from reference TRBV7-6 and TRBJ2-5 gives the full variable domain: GAGVSQSPRYKVTKRGQDVALRCDPISGHVSLYWYRQALGQGPEFLTYFNYEAQQDKSGLPNDRFSAERPEGSISTLTIQRTEQRDSAMYRCASALGVMETQYFGPGTRLLVL.

This clone was detected only once. This chain joins TRBV7-6 and TRBJ1-1; D ambiguous. The CDR3 consists of 15 residues. Germline loops: CDR1 SGHVS, CDR2 FNYEAQ. Trimming pared 4 bases from V and 1 base from J, leaving 13 bases between. CDR3 protein: CASSSRPSENTEAFF. For the CDR3, the DNA is TGTGCCAGCAGCTCCCGACCGAGCGAGAACACTGAAGCTTTCTTT.